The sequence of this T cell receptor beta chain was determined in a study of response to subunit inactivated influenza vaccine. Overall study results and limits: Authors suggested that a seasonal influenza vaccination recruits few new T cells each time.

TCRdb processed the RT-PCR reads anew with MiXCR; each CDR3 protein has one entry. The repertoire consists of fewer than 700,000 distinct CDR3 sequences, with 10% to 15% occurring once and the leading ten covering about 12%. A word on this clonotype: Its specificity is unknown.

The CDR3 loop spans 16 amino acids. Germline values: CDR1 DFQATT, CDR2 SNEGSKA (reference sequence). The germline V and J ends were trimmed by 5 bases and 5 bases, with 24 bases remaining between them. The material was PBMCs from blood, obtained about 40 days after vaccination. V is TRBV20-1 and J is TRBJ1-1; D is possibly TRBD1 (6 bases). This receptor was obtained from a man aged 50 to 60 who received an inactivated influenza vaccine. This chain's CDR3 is CSAGPSGVRGRTEAFF. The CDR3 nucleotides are TGCAGTGCTGGACCGTCAGGGGTAAGAGGAAGGACTGAAGCTTTCTTT.